Presented here are 18 T cell receptor beta chains from one specimen sequenced in a study of patients and donors after allogeneic stem cell transplantation (dated by TCRdb to the early 2020s). The library was generated by RT-PCR. Sequencing took place on a NextSeq 550. TCRdb passed the public sequencing reads through fastp at Q25 and MiXCR, retaining productive beta sequences. When rows share a CDR3 protein, they turn into one entry using the most common DNA and genes. The sample data list about 210,000 distinct CDR3 sequences, and more than 35% of these were observed just once. 11% of the sample rests with the top ten. Material: blood, either unsorted or a sorted T cell fraction (not recorded which). The source is a human donor who was either an allogeneic HSCT recipient or a stem cell or donor lymphocyte infusion donor (not recorded which). It is not recorded whose cells these are; they may come from a transplant donor.

This chain links TRBV5-1 with TRBJ2-1, with TRBD1 identical over 9 bases. Germline assignment: CDR1 SGHRS and CDR2 YFSETQ. This CDR3 is built from 15 residues. V shed 0 bases, J shed 8 bases, and the junction held 6 bases outside the gene matches. As DNA, the CDR3 is TGCGCCAGCAGCTTGGGGGACAGGGTGAGCGATGAGCAGTTCTTC. Translation gives CASSLGDRVSDEQFF.

The chain links TRBV5-8 to TRBJ2-7; D may be TRBD1 (6 bases). Germline lookup yields CDR1 SGHTS and CDR2 YDEGEE. V was cut by 4 bases and J by 0 bases, with 17 bases left in between. The CDR3 loop spans 16 amino acids. In DNA, the CDR3 is TGTGCCAGCAGCCGTGGGGATGGGGGCCACTCCTACGAGCAGTACTTC. Translation gives CASSRGDGGHSYEQYF. Full variable domain (missing parts from reference TRBV5-8 and TRBJ2-7): EAGVTQSPTHLIKTRGQQATLRCSPISGHTSVYWYQQALGLGLQFLLWYDEGEERNRGNFPPRFSGRQFPNYSSELNVNALELEDSALYLCASSRGDGGHSYEQYFGPGTRLTVT.

The chain joins TRBV11-2 to TRBJ2-5; 8 bases are a match to TRBD1. The CDR3 consists of 19 residues. J gave up 5 bases and V 0 bases, and 17 bases lay outside the gene matches. Germline V gene sequence: CDR1 SGHAT, CDR2 FQNNGV. CDR3 amino acids: CASSLERARGQGAWETQYF. The CDR3 nucleotides read TGTGCCAGCAGCTTAGAGAGGGCCCGGGGCCAGGGGGCGTGGGAGACCCAGTACTTC.

The chain joins TRBV6-5 to TRBJ1-1; a weak D match, TRBD1 (6 bases). The V gene's germline CDR1 is MNHEY and CDR2 SVGAGI. There are 14 residues in the CDR3. The V end was cut by 6 bases, the J end by 5 bases, with 16 bases between. CDR3 region: CASSLRGGQTEAFF. The CDR3 DNA sequence: TGTGCCAGCAGCCTCCGGGGGGGGCAGACTGAAGCTTTCTTT.

The chain has TRBV25-1 and TRBJ1-2; TRBD1 agrees at 10 bases. The germline V gene has CDR1 MGHDK and CDR2 SYGVNS. Trimming removed 1 base from V and 8 bases from J; junction bases left unmatched: 4. The CDR3 has 14 amino acids. The CDR3 reads CASSESGTGDGYTF. The CDR3 bases are TGTGCCAGCAGTGAATCCGGGACAGGGGACGGCTACACCTTC.

V gene TRBV7-3 combines with J gene TRBJ2-5; D assignment may be TRBD1 or TRBD2 (5 bases each). Trimming left V 4 bases short and J 9 bases short, with 15 bases between. The CDR3 is made up of 13 amino acids. Germline values: CDR1 SGHTA, CDR2 FQGTGA. The CDR3 spells CASSSGLEGPQYF. For the CDR3, the DNA is TGTGCCAGCAGCTCAGGTCTCGAGGGACCCCAGTACTTC.

This clonotype was seen a handful of times. The chain carries TRBV5-1 and TRBJ2-1; TRBD2 might be the D (5 bases). The length of the CDR3 is 17 residues. V lost 4 bases and J 0 bases, leaving 17 bases between the germline ends. CDR1 is SGHRS and CDR2 is YFSETQ in the germline V gene. The CDR3 coding sequence is TGCGCCAGCAGCCCCACCTCCGGGGTGCTCTCCTACAATGAGCAGTTCTTC. As protein: CASSPTSGVLSYNEQFF. The full variable domain, with the rest looked up from reference TRBV5-1 and TRBJ2-1, is KAGVTQTPRYLIKTRGQQVTLSCSPISGHRSVSWYQQTPGQGLQFLFEYFSETQRNKGNFPGRFSGRQFSNSRSEMNVSTLELGDSALYLCASSPTSGVLSYNEQFFGPGTRLTVL.

The chain combines TRBV15 with TRBJ1-5; D remains unclear. Germline V CDR1 and CDR2: LNHNV, YYDKDF (reference sequence). V lost 5 bases, J lost 0 bases, and 8 bases lay in between. The CDR3 sequence is 14 residues long. The CDR3 is CATSYIYSNQPQHF. As DNA, the CDR3 is TGTGCCACCAGCTATATATATAGCAATCAGCCCCAGCATTTT. The full variable domain, completed using reference TRBV15 and TRBJ1-5, is DAMVIQNPRYQVTQFGKPVTLSCSQTLNHNVMYWYQQKSSQAPKLLFHYYDKDFNNEADTPDNFQSRRPNTSFCFLDIRSPGLGDTAMYLCATSYIYSNQPQHFGDGTRLSIL.

The chain carries TRBV4-1 and TRBJ2-7; D uncertain. CDR1 MGHRA and CDR2 YSYEKL come from the germline V gene. The CDR3 is 12 residues long. V lost 5 bases and J lost 4, with 9 bases in between. The CDR3 sequence: CASSSRRYEQYF. DNA of the CDR3: TGCGCCAGCAGCTCCAGGCGGTACGAGCAGTACTTC.

The chain is built from TRBV19 and TRBJ1-1; D may be TRBD1 (5 bases). Germline V gene lookup returns CDR1 LNHDA and CDR2 SQIVND (reference sequence). The CDR3 runs 16 residues. V was trimmed by 3 bases and J by 0 bases, leaving 14 bases between them. CDR3 in amino acids: CASSMSSGPMNTEAFF. CDR3 in DNA: TGTGCCAGTAGTATGAGTTCGGGACCGATGAACACTGAAGCTTTCTTT.

This clonotype was observed a few times. CDR3 DNA: TGCAGCGTTGAAGACTACAATGAGCAGTTCTTC. Protein: CSVEDYNEQFF. The chain is built from TRBV29-1 and TRBJ2-1, with D unresolved. Trimming removed 0 bases from V and 3 bases from J, with 0 bases in between. Germline V gene lookup returns CDR1 SQVTM and CDR2 ANQGSEA. The CDR3 sequence is 11 residues long.

V usage is TRBV7-3 and J usage is TRBJ1-6; D uncertain. The V and J ends lost 2 bases and 14 bases respectively, with 19 bases between them. The CDR3 loop spans 15 amino acids. The germline gives CDR1 SGHTA, CDR2 FQGTGA. DNA of the CDR3: TGTGCCAGCAGCTTAGGTCCTTCCCCTTTAGAGTCCCTCCACTTT. It codes for CASSLGPSPLESLHF.

The chain links TRBV4-3 to TRBJ2-1; D is unclear. V lost 0 bases, J lost 5 bases, and 11 bases lay in between. The CDR3 is made up of 15 amino acids. CDR1 and CDR2 from the germline V gene are LGHNA and YSLEER. As DNA, the CDR3 is TGCGCCAGCAGCCAAGATATCAGCCGGCACAATGAGCAGTTCTTC. Residues: CASSQDISRHNEQFF.

The rearrangement uses TRBV29-1 and TRBJ2-1; 7 bases match TRBD1. This CDR3 spans 12 amino acids. The V and J ends lost 7 bases and 3 bases, in that order; junction bases with no gene match: 3. Germline V gene lookup returns CDR1 SQVTM and CDR2 ANQGSEA. The CDR3 DNA sequence: TGCAGCGCCGGGACAGACTACAATGAGCAGTTCTTC. Its translation: CSAGTDYNEQFF.

The chain recombines TRBV5-1 with TRBJ2-7, with D maybe TRBD1 (5 bases). CDR3 length: 12 residues. Germline lookup yields CDR1 SGHRS and CDR2 YFSETQ. With 8 bases removed from V and 3 bases from J, the gap between germline ends came to 12 bases. CDR3 in amino acids: CASIGEGYEQYF. The CDR3 DNA sequence: TGCGCCAGTATAGGGGAAGGCTACGAGCAGTACTTC.

The V call is TRBV4-2, the J call TRBJ1-5; maybe TRBD1 (5 bases). The CDR3 loop spans 15 amino acids. Germline V gene sequence: CDR1 LGHNA, CDR2 YNFKEQ. V gave up 5 bases and J gave up 2 bases, with 13 bases separating them. The CDR3 is CASSLRATGNQPQHF. As DNA, the CDR3 is TGTGCCAGCAGCTTAAGGGCGACAGGCAATCAGCCCCAGCATTTT.

V gene TRBV29-1 combines with J gene TRBJ2-3; D is ambiguous. Germline V gene lookup returns CDR1 SQVTM and CDR2 ANQGSEA. This CDR3 comprises 11 residues. V dropped 6 bases and J dropped 6 bases, with 10 bases sitting between them. The CDR3 sequence: CSVLRVDTQYF. The CDR3 DNA is TGCAGCGTCCTCCGGGTGGATACGCAGTATTTT.

This clonotype was seen only a few times. The CDR3 reads CSALLGRGRINGYTF. The CDR3 DNA follows: TGCAGTGCTTTATTAGGACGGGGGCGAATTAATGGCTACACCTTC. The chain employs TRBV20-1 and TRBJ1-2; tentatively, D is TRBD1 (6 bases). Germline-derived CDR1 and CDR2 are DFQATT and SNEGSKA (reference sequence). The CDR3 has 15 residues. V was clipped by 5 bases and J by 6 bases, with 22 bases between them.